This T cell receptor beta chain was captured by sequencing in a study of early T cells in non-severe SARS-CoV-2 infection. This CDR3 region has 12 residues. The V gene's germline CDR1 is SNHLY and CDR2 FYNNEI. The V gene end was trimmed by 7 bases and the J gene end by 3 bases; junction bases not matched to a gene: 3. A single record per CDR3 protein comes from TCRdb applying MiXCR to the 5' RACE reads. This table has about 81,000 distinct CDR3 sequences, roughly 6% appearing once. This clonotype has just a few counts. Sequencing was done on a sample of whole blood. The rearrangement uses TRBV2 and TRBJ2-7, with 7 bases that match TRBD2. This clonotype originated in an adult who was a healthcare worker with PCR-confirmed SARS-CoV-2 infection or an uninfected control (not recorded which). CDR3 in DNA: TGTGCCAGCAAGGGAGGGAACTACGAGCAGTACTTC. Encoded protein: CASKGGNYEQYF.